A selection of T cell receptor beta chains follows, all from one sample in a study of T cell repertoires in cytomegalovirus infection. TCRdb independently ran MiXCR on the reads; one entry per CDR3 protein. The sample includes around 530,000 distinct CDR3 sequences, 16% of them seen just once. Sequenced sample: CD8+ T cells from PBMCs. These receptors came from a human donor in good health (CMV status not recorded). Some clones in this sample may be carry-over from other donors' samples. Both conserved end residues are part of each CDR3. A D gene is named only where the DNA matches it firmly. Rows give clone size only sometimes, using once, few, many, or a class for an expanded clone.

TRBV20-1	.	many	TRBJ2-3	TGCAGTGCTAGAGATCTTTGGAAAAGTGCCGCAGATACGCAGTATTTT	CSARDLWKSAADTQYF
TRBV3-1	.	few	TRBJ2-2	TGTGCCAGCAGCCAAGAGGTTATTCGGACAGCGAACACCGGGGAGCTGTTTTTT	CASSQEVIRTANTGELFF
TRBV5-1	.	.	TRBJ2-3	TGCGCCAGCAGCTTGGTTAGTCCTCTGCAGGGTACGCAGTATTTT	CASSLVSPLQGTQYF
TRBV5-1	.	few	TRBJ1-1	TGCGCCAGCAGCTTGGACTCGGACGGATACACTGAAGCTTTCTTT	CASSLDSDGYTEAFF
TRBV5-5	TRBD1	once	TRBJ1-2	TGTGCCAGCAGTGCAGGGGGCCGGGGATATGGCTACACCTTC	CASSAGGRGYGYTF
TRBV6-1	.	.	TRBJ1-4	TGTGCCAGCAGTGATGTGTTCGAGGGCCATGAAAAACTGTTTTTT	CASSDVFEGHEKLFF
TRBV9	.	.	TRBJ2-7	TGTGCCAGCAGCCCCCATCAAGGGGGTCTCTCCTCCTACGAGCAGTACTTC	CASSPHQGGLSSYEQYF
TRBV11-1	TRBD1	many	TRBJ2-7	TGTGCCAGCAGTCCCCGGCACAGGGGAAGCGTCGAGCAGTACTTC	CASSPRHRGSVEQYF
TRBV7-7	.	many	TRBJ2-7	TGTGCTAGCAGCTTAGATAGCAGCTCCTACGAGCAGTACTTC	CASSLDSSSYEQYF
TRBV7-2	TRBD2	.	TRBJ2-1	TGTGCCTCCGGGACTAGCGGGATAGATGAGAAGTTCTTC	CASGTSGIDEKFF
TRBV27	TRBD2	many	TRBJ2-3	TGTGCCAGCAGTTTTTGGACTAGCGGGACAGGGACAGATACGCAGTATTTT	CASSFWTSGTGTDTQYF
TRBV29-1	.	few	TRBJ1-1	TGCAGCGTTGACCGGGCCCAGAAAGCATCGGACACTGAAGCTTTCTTT	CSVDRAQKASDTEAFF
TRBV6-5	.	few	TRBJ2-6	TGTGCCAGCAGTTACGAAGGGTCCAACGTCCTGACTTTC	CASSYEGSNVLTF
TRBV5-4	.	.	TRBJ2-1	TGTGCCAGCAGCCTCGCCGGAGTATCCATCTACAATGAGCAGTTCTTC	CASSLAGVSIYNEQFF
TRBV29-1	.	few	TRBJ2-3	TGCAGCGTTGAGGGGCTAGCGACTAGCACAGATACGCAGTATTTT	CSVEGLATSTDTQYF
TRBV9	TRBD1	.	TRBJ2-7	TGTGCCAGCAGCGTAGGTACAGGGGGCTCCTACGAGCAGTACTTC	CASSVGTGGSYEQYF
TRBV5-1	.	.	TRBJ2-3	TGCGCCAGCAGCGCAGGAGTATCTAGCACAGATACGCAGTATTTT	CASSAGVSSTDTQYF
TRBV7-9	.	many	TRBJ1-1	TGTGCCAGCAGCTCCATCCTCGGGGACCGCGGTGAAGCTTTCTTT	CASSSILGDRGEAFF
TRBV5-1	.	.	TRBJ1-1	TGCGCCAGCAGTATCGGGTACTCCAACACTGAAGCTTTCTTT	CASSIGYSNTEAFF
TRBV7-9	TRBD2	few	TRBJ2-3	TGTGCCAGCAGCTTAGAAAGAGCGGGAGTCTACGATACGCAGTATTTT	CASSLERAGVYDTQYF
TRBV20-1	.	.	TRBJ1-2	TGCAGTGCTAGAATGGCTCTAAACTATGGCTACACCTTC	CSARMALNYGYTF
TRBV30	.	.	TRBJ2-7	TGTGCCTGGAGTAGGATGGCCTACGAGCAGTACTTC	CAWSRMAYEQYF
TRBV7-8	.	many	TRBJ1-1	TGTGCCAGCAGCCCCTCCCAGGGACCGAACACTGAAGCTTTCTTT	CASSPSQGPNTEAFF
TRBV7-6	.	many	TRBJ2-5	TGTGCCAGCAGCTTGGCAGGGCCCGAAGAGACCCAGTACTTC	CASSLAGPEETQYF
TRBV20-1	.	few	TRBJ1-4	TGCAGTGCTAGAGATCTCGGGGGAGCTAATGAAAAACTGTTTTTT	CSARDLGGANEKLFF
TRBV27	TRBD1	few	TRBJ2-1	TGTGCCAGCAGTCCGACAGGGTTACATGAGCAGTTCTTC	CASSPTGLHEQFF
TRBV7-9	.	.	TRBJ2-1	TGTGCCAGCAGCCGCCTGGAGGAGGGCGATGTGCAGTTCTTC	CASSRLEEGDVQFF
TRBV12-3/TRBV12-4	.	many	TRBJ2-7	TGTGCCAGCAGGGTGGGCTCCTACGAGCAGTACTTC	CASRVGSYEQYF
TRBV5-6	.	.	TRBJ1-2	TGTGCCAGCAGCACCTTGGACACCGCTTTCTATGGCTACACCTTC	CASSTLDTAFYGYTF
TRBV5-6	.	.	TRBJ1-3	TGTGCCAGCAGCTATGGGACGGGCTCTGGAAACACCATATATTTT	CASSYGTGSGNTIYF
TRBV27	TRBD2	many	TRBJ2-1	TGTGCCAGCAGTTTGGTGCCGTCGGAGCGGGAGGGCCACGATGAGCAGTTCTTC	CASSLVPSEREGHDEQFF
TRBV20-1	.	.	TRBJ2-1	TGCAGTGCTAGGGGTGGGGGGCGGACCTACAATGAGCAGTTCTTC	CSARGGGRTYNEQFF
TRBV20-1	.	.	TRBJ1-4	TGCAGTGCTAGAGTTCAACGCTCGGCTAATGAAAAACTGTTTTTT	CSARVQRSANEKLFF
TRBV7-6	.	many	TRBJ2-1	TGTGCCAGCAGCCCCTCAATCGGTCCGAAGTCCAATGAGCAGTTCTTC	CASSPSIGPKSNEQFF
TRBV11-2	.	many	TRBJ2-7	TGTGCCAGCAGCCCCAACGTAAGGGGCACCGGGGAGCAGTACTTC	CASSPNVRGTGEQYF
TRBV27	TRBD1	.	TRBJ2-7	TGTGCCAGCAGTCACTCTCCGACAGGGGGCCATGGGACCTACGAGCAGTACTTC	CASSHSPTGGHGTYEQYF
TRBV9	.	.	TRBJ1-1	TGTGCCAGCAGCCCCTGGAGGAGTACTGAAGCTTTCTTT	CASSPWRSTEAFF
TRBV27	TRBD2	many	TRBJ2-3	TGTGCCAGCAGTCAAAGCGGGAGTTTCACAGATACGCAGTATTTT	CASSQSGSFTDTQYF
TRBV25-1	TRBD1	.	TRBJ2-3	TGTGCCAGCAGTGCCGGGACAGGCACAGATACGCAGTATTTT	CASSAGTGTDTQYF
TRBV7-9	TRBD1	.	TRBJ1-1	TGTGCCAGCAGCTACGGTCTCGACAGGGGGCCTGAAGCTTTCTTT	CASSYGLDRGPEAFF
TRBV5-4	.	.	TRBJ2-6	TGTGCCAGCAGCTTGTTGGCAGGATTACTCTCTGGGGCCAACGTCCTGACTTTC	CASSLLAGLLSGANVLTF
TRBV4-1	.	.	TRBJ1-6	TGCGCCAGCAGCCAAGCGCCCCCGGGGAATTCACCCCTCCACTTT	CASSQAPPGNSPLHF
TRBV14	.	many	TRBJ1-2	TGTGCCAGCAGCCAGGGGACGGGGTATGGCTACACCTTC	CASSQGTGYGYTF
TRBV2	.	many	TRBJ1-5	TGTGCCAGCAGTGCGTTCAGGGGAAGCAATCAGCCCCAGCATTTT	CASSAFRGSNQPQHF
TRBV7-9	TRBD1	many	TRBJ2-7	TGTGCCAGCAGCTTATACAAAAGACAGGGCGGAGAGCAGTACTTC	CASSLYKRQGGEQYF
TRBV5-6	TRBD1	many	TRBJ1-5	TGCGCCAGCAGCCTAGGACAGGGGAGGCAGCCCCAGCATTTT	CASSLGQGRQPQHF
TRBV6-6	.	few	TRBJ2-7	TGTGCCAGCAGTTTCTCAGGGGCAATAAGGGAGCAGTACTTC	CASSFSGAIREQYF
TRBV4-1	.	few	TRBJ2-7	TGCGCCAGCAGCCAAGTCCGGTCCTACGAGCAGTACTTC	CASSQVRSYEQYF
TRBV7-9	TRBD1	.	TRBJ1-1	TGTGCCAGCAGCTTCCCCGACAGGGTGGGCACTGAAGCTTTCTTT	CASSFPDRVGTEAFF
TRBV12-3/TRBV12-4	TRBD1	many	TRBJ1-4	TGTGCCAGCAGAAGCGAGAGTTCAGGGGGTGTGGATACTAATGAAAAACTGTTTTTT	CASRSESSGGVDTNEKLFF
TRBV12-5	.	.	TRBJ1-5	TGTGCTAGTGGTTTCGGGGTGATACAGCCCCAGCATTTT	CASGFGVIQPQHF
TRBV2	TRBD1	.	TRBJ1-2	TGTGCCAGCCCCATTAAAGGACAGGGCGGGGACTATGGCTACACCTTC	CASPIKGQGGDYGYTF
TRBV28	TRBD2	.	TRBJ2-7	TGTGCCAGCAGTTTACCAAAGACTAGCGCGGCCTACGAGCAGTACTTC	CASSLPKTSAAYEQYF
TRBV6-5	.	few	TRBJ1-6	TGTGCCAGCAGTTACGAGAATTCACCCCTCCACTTT	CASSYENSPLHF
TRBV6-5	TRBD1	.	TRBJ1-2	TGTGCCAGCAGCCTCGACAGGGGCGACGATGGCTACACCTTC	CASSLDRGDDGYTF
TRBV19	.	.	TRBJ1-1	TGTGCCAGTAGTTCTCCGGGACGGCCCGTCTCCATGAACACTGAAGCTTTCTTT	CASSSPGRPVSMNTEAFF
TRBV4-2	TRBD2	.	TRBJ2-1	TGTGCCAGCAGCCCGGGACTAGCGGCAATGAGTTTAGAATTC	CASSPGLAAMSLEF
TRBV20-1	.	.	TRBJ2-7	TGCAGTGCTAGAGATCGAGGTGGCGACGAGCAGTACTTC	CSARDRGGDEQYF
TRBV10-3	.	.	TRBJ2-5	TGTGCCGTCAGTGAGTCGAGCCTAACCGAGGGGGAGACCCAGTACTTC	CAVSESSLTEGETQYF
TRBV28	.	few	TRBJ2-7	TGTGCCAGCAGCCGTATACCCATTGGGGACTACGAGCAGTACTTC	CASSRIPIGDYEQYF